The rows below give T cell receptor beta chains drawn from one sample of a study of OX40 agonist ivuxolimab in advanced cancers. Some clones are missing from TCRdb's copy, which holds only in-frame ones; the method was immunoSEQ multiplex PCR. The repertoire holds 80,000 to 100,000 clones, with about nine tenths as singletons. Source: CD4+ or CD8+ T cells sorted from blood, taken in a trial of the OX40 agonist ivuxolimab. The receptors derive from an adult with an advanced solid tumor such as melanoma, head and neck, liver or kidney cancer. CDR3s include the opening cysteine and the closing phenylalanine or tryptophan. A D gene is named only where the DNA matches it firmly. Rows may omit the clone size; those that give it use once, few, many or a size class.

d_gene	v_gene	j_gene	abundance	CDR3aa	CDR3nt
NA	TRBV2	TRBJ1-2	NA	CASRGGLATLRTF	TGTGCCAGCAGAGGTGGACTCGCCACCCTGCGCACCTTC
NA	TRBV18	TRBJ2-7	NA	CASSHSNGRRSYEQYF	TGTGCCAGCTCACACAGCAATGGACGGAGATCCTACGAGCAGTACTTC
NA	TRBV5-1	TRBJ1-1	NA	CASSSDRIEAFF	TGCGCCAGCAGCAGTGACAGGATTGAAGCTTTCTTT
NA	TRBV4-1	TRBJ2-2	NA	CASSQVDRTNTGELFF	TGCGCCAGCAGCCAAGTGGATCGGACGAACACCGGGGAGCTGTTTTTT
NA	TRBV4-1	TRBJ2-7	NA	CASSQGYGGLDEQYF	TGCGCCAGCAGCCAAGGGTATGGCGGGTTGGACGAGCAGTACTTC
NA	TRBV14	TRBJ2-7	NA	CASSRGSRRFIEQYF	TGTGCCAGCAGCCGGGGCAGTCGAAGGTTTATAGAGCAGTACTTC
NA	TRBV6-1	TRBJ2-1	NA	CASSELQAPYNEQFF	TGTGCCAGCAGTGAACTACAGGCCCCTTACAATGAGCAGTTCTTC
TRBD2	TRBV7-9	TRBJ2-3	NA	CASSPSGGALSTDTQYF	TGTGCCAGCAGCCCCTCGGGGGGGGCACTTAGCACAGATACGCAGTATTTT
NA	TRBV7-9	TRBJ2-2	NA	CASSAGGTINPGELFF	TGTGCCAGCAGCGCCGGAGGAACAATTAACCCCGGGGAGCTGTTTTTT
NA	TRBV5-1	TRBJ1-1	once	CASSSPGMNTEAFF	TGCGCCAGCAGCTCCCCGGGGATGAACACTGAAGCTTTCTTT
NA	TRBV10-3	TRBJ2-5	NA	CAISDQETQYF	TGTGCCATCAGTGACCAAGAGACCCAGTACTTC
NA	TRBV5-1	TRBJ1-2	NA	CASSLEPGRGYTF	TGCGCCAGCAGCTTGGAGCCAGGGCGAGGCTACACCTTC
NA	TRBV5-4	TRBJ2-7	few	CASSIRPGHEQYF	TGTGCCAGCAGCATCCGCCCAGGGCACGAGCAGTACTTC
TRBD1	TRBV27	TRBJ2-1	NA	CASSPTGGWNEQFF	TGTGCCAGCAGTCCTACAGGGGGCTGGAATGAGCAGTTCTTC
TRBD1	TRBV18	TRBJ2-1	NA	CASSPMGQLSYNEQFF	TGTGCCAGCTCACCGATGGGACAGCTGTCCTACAATGAGCAGTTCTTC
NA	TRBV7-6	TRBJ2-4	NA	CASSSEPGGTAAILKNIQYF	TGTGCCAGCAGCTCCGAACCGGGGGGGACAGCCGCGATTTTAAAAAACATTCAGTACTTC
NA	TRBV5-1	TRBJ2-1	NA	CASSPFSGDGEQFF	TGCGCCAGCAGCCCCTTTTCGGGGGATGGTGAGCAGTTCTTC
NA	TRBV11-2	TRBJ1-3	NA	CASSLAVLGNTIYF	TGTGCCAGCAGCTTAGCTGTTCTGGGAAACACCATATATTTT
TRBD2	TRBV5-4	TRBJ2-7	NA	CASSLGSGGTNYEQYF	TGTGCCAGCAGCTTGGGATCGGGAGGGACCAACTACGAGCAGTACTTC
NA	TRBV9	TRBJ1-2	once	CASSVDHRASNYGYTF	TGTGCCAGCAGCGTAGACCACAGGGCCTCTAACTATGGCTACACCTTC
NA	TRBV9	TRBJ1-3	NA	CASSPRWPISGNTIYF	TGTGCCAGCAGCCCAAGATGGCCGATCTCTGGAAACACCATATATTTT
TRBD1	TRBV5-1	TRBJ2-1	NA	CASRPSRGLGDNEQFF	TGCGCCAGCCGCCCCAGCAGGGGGCTCGGAGACAATGAGCAGTTCTTC
TRBD1	TRBV27	TRBJ1-6	once	CASSLHGTGGRGRNNSPLHF	TGTGCCAGCAGTTTGCATGGGACAGGGGGACGCGGCCGAAATAATTCACCCCTCCACTTT
NA	TRBV18	TRBJ2-7	NA	CASSLGGGSEQYF	TGTGCCAGCTCTCTAGGGGGGGGCTCCGAGCAGTACTTC
NA	TRBV6-5	TRBJ1-2	NA	CASSLTGHYGYTF	TGTGCCAGCAGCCTCACAGGGCACTATGGCTACACCTTC
TRBD2	TRBV4-2	TRBJ2-5	NA	CASSQVGGGGAGETQYF	TGTGCCAGCAGCCAAGTGGGCGGCGGGGGGGCGGGAGAGACCCAGTACTTC
NA	TRBV28	TRBJ1-4	NA	CASSLLGSKTNEKLFF	TGTGCCAGCAGTTTGCTGGGGAGCAAAACTAATGAAAAACTGTTTTTT
TRBD1	TRBV2	TRBJ2-7	NA	CASSQQGAGKWQYF	TGTGCCAGCAGTCAACAGGGGGCTGGCAAGTGGCAGTACTTC
NA	TRBV10-3	TRBJ1-4	NA	CAISAQLPNEKLFF	TGTGCCATCAGTGCACAGCTACCGAATGAAAAACTGTTTTTT
NA	TRBV11-2	TRBJ1-6	NA	CASSPSGARYNSPLHF	TGTGCCAGCAGCCCATCAGGGGCCCGCTATAATTCACCCCTCCACTTT
NA	TRBV2	TRBJ2-1	NA	CASLTGAEQFF	TGTGCCAGCTTGACGGGAGCTGAGCAGTTCTTC
TRBD1	TRBV29-1	TRBJ2-7	few	CSAQRQGAYEQYF	TGCAGCGCTCAAAGACAGGGAGCCTACGAGCAGTACTTC
TRBD1	TRBV5-1	TRBJ2-1	NA	CASSYGQGATQRYNEQFF	TGCGCCAGCAGCTACGGACAGGGGGCGACCCAAAGGTACAATGAGCAGTTCTTC
NA	TRBV6-5	TRBJ1-2	once	CASTTGDHGYTF	TGTGCCAGCACAACCGGGGACCATGGCTACACCTTC
TRBD1	TRBV19	TRBJ2-1	NA	CASSRGQGFYEQFF	TGTGCCAGTAGCCGGGGACAGGGGTTCTATGAGCAGTTCTTC